This TCR beta chain is from a study of response to subunit inactivated influenza vaccine. Study-wide points: Authors suggested seasonal influenza vaccinations each recruit few new T cells.

Comment on this clonotype: Its antigen is unidentified.

TCRdb re-called the RT-PCR reads through MiXCR, storing one row per CDR3 protein. The sample includes about 700,000 distinct CDR3 sequences, approximately 15% seen only once; the top ten take 5.5% to 8%. V was shortened by 1 base and J by 1 base, with 14 bases between the two germline ends. The germline V gene encodes CDR1 MNHEY and CDR2 SMNVEV (reference sequence). The CDR3 consists of 17 residues. This TCR was sampled from a man aged 45-65 years who received an inactivated influenza vaccine. The gene calls are TRBV27 and TRBJ1-5; TRBD1 might be the D (6 bases). The sample here was PBMCs from blood, taken around 15 days before vaccination. CDR3: CASSLYGGAGSNQPQHF. CDR3 DNA: TGTGCCAGCAGTTTATATGGGGGCGCGGGGAGCAATCAGCCCCAGCATTTT.